Each of the 27 T cell receptor beta chains below was sequenced from the same sample in a study of blood T cells in healthy people across ages. Through a sample-barcoded 5' primer and a J-beta primer mix, a second PCR was run for roughly 6 to 12 cycles. In TCRdb, the 5' RACE reads were re-called with MiXCR into one record per CDR3 protein. Counted here are fewer than 1,200,000 distinct CDR3 sequences, about 25% occurring once; the ten biggest clones make up around 0.75%. Separately, the same data were catalogued under a study of T cells of mothers and their children.

Source material: blood. The receptors come from a girl aged 2 to 10 in good health.

This clonotype was counted only a few times. One end of the junction varies from germline; a read error may be responsible. The chain combines TRBV23-1 with TRBJ2-5, with a tentative D call TRBD2 (5 bases). TRBV23-1 is placed among ORFs of uncertain function. The CDR3 has 14 amino acids. CDR3 amino acids: CASSQSEGRETQSF. CDR3 coding DNA: TGCGCCAGCAGTCAATCTGAGGGTCGAGAGACCCAGTCCTTC.

The chain employs TRBV12-3 or TRBV12-4 and TRBJ2-7; D unclear. This CDR3 has 14 amino acids. V shed 3 bases and J shed 2 bases, with 11 bases lying between them. The CDR3 sequence: CASSFFGVTYEQYF. DNA of the CDR3: TGTGCCAGCAGTTTCTTCGGCGTCACCTACGAGCAGTACTTC.

The chain has TRBV7-9 and TRBJ2-5; 7 bases are shared with TRBD2. CDR1 is SEHNR, CDR2 FQNEAQ, per germline (reference sequence). J lost 5 bases, V lost 7 bases, and 7 bases had no gene match. The CDR3 is made up of 13 amino acids. The CDR3 sequence: CASIENSGETQYF. In nucleotides, the CDR3 is TGTGCCAGCATAGAAAATAGCGGGGAGACCCAGTACTTC.

The rearrangement joins TRBV7-6 to TRBJ2-2; D may be TRBD1 (6 bases). Per germline, CDR1 SGHVS and CDR2 FNYEAQ. CDR3 length: 14 amino acids. The V end was cut by 5 bases, the J end by 6 bases, with 13 bases between. CDR3 nucleotide sequence: TGTGCCAGCAGCAGCGACAGGTCTCCCGGGGAGCTGTTTTTT. It translates to CASSSDRSPGELFF.

This clonotype was detected only a few times. This chain links TRBV29-1 with TRBJ2-5, with TRBD2 matching over 8 bases. The assigned J gene may be wrong: the sequence end matches TRBJ2-1 better. CDR3 size: 15 residues. Germline V gene lookup returns CDR1 SQVTM and CDR2 ANQGSEA. CDR3 in amino acids: CSVGPWDGRAHEQFF. The CDR3 DNA reads as TGCAGCGTTGGGCCTTGGGACGGGAGGGCCCATGAGCAGTTCTTC.

This chain connects TRBV29-1 to TRBJ1-1, with D hard to call. The CDR3 is 11 residues long. V lost 7 bases, J lost 3 bases, and 9 bases lay in between. Looked up from germline, CDR1 is SQVTM and CDR2 is ANQGSEA. CDR3 protein: CSGFRDTEAFF. For the CDR3, the DNA is TGCAGCGGATTTCGGGACACTGAAGCTTTCTTT. The full variable domain, completed using reference TRBV29-1 and TRBJ1-1, is SAVISQKPSRDICQRGTSLTIQCQVDSQVTMMFWYRQQPGQSLTLIATANQGSEATYESGFVIDKFPISRPNLTFSTLTVSNMSPEDSSIYLCSGFRDTEAFFGQGTRLTVV.

The chain couples TRBV20-1 to TRBJ2-1; 13 bases fit TRBD2. The J segment lost 6 bases and the V segment lost 4 bases, leaving 6 bases of the junction unmatched. The CDR3 is 15 residues long. From germline, CDR1 is DFQATT and CDR2 SNEGSKA (reference sequence). The CDR3 loop is CSAIPGTSGTNEQFF. In DNA, the CDR3 is TGCAGTGCTATACCCGGGACTAGCGGGACCAATGAGCAGTTCTTC.

The chain recombines TRBV10-3 with TRBJ2-7; the match to TRBD2 covers 7 bases. The V gene end was trimmed by 2 bases and the J gene end by 1 base; junction bases not matched to a gene: 2. Germline-derived CDR1 and CDR2 are ENHRY and SYGVKD. The CDR3 is 14 residues long. Here the CDR3 DNA reads TGTGCCATCAGTGAGACAGCGGGGTCCTACGAGCAGTACTTC. This encodes CAISETAGSYEQYF.

This clonotype was detected ten times or more. This sequence joins TRBV6-2 or TRBV6-3 and TRBJ2-7; 8 nucleotides agree with TRBD2. V gave up 2 bases and J gave up 0 bases; unmatched junction bases: 0. Germline lookup yields CDR1 MNHEY and CDR2 SVGEGT. The CDR3 has 14 amino acids. In DNA form, the CDR3 reads TGTGCCAGCAGTTACAGCGGGGGCTCCTACGAGCAGTACTTC. Translated, it gives CASSYSGGSYEQYF.

In its sample, this clonotype was seen a few times. The J gene is TRBJ2-3, the V gene TRBV20-1, with 16 bases fitting TRBD2. V shed 6 bases, J shed 4 bases, and the junction held 13 bases outside the gene matches. There are 18 residues in the CDR3. Germline V lookup: CDR1 DFQATT, CDR2 SNEGSKA (reference sequence). CDR3 sequence reads: CSAVRPGLAGGSADTQYF. DNA of the CDR3: TGCAGTGCCGTACGTCCGGGACTAGCGGGAGGGTCGGCAGATACGCAGTATTTT.

This clonotype was observed a handful of times. The chain recombines TRBV24-1 with TRBJ2-1, with 13 bases that match TRBD2. J lost 15 bases, V lost 4 bases, and 14 bases had no gene match. The germline V gene has CDR1 KGHDR and CDR2 SFDVKD. The CDR3 contains 16 residues. Written as DNA, the CDR3 is TGTGCCACCAGTGACCGGACTAGCGGGAGAGCTGTAAGGCGGTTCTTC. Encoded protein: CATSDRTSGRAVRRFF.

The chain joins TRBV25-1 to TRBJ2-3, with unresolved D. V shed 5 bases and J shed 5 bases, with 14 bases lying between them. Germline V gene data show CDR1 as MGHDK and CDR2 as SYGVNS. This CDR3 has 14 amino acids. CDR3 in amino acids: CASSTTWVRDTQYF. Written as DNA, the CDR3 is TGTGCCAGCAGTACCACATGGGTGCGAGATACGCAGTATTTT. The full variable domain, in which reference TRBV25-1 and TRBJ2-3 provide the parts outside the CDR3, is EADIYQTPRYLVIGTGKKITLECSQTMGHDKMYWYQQDPGMELHLIHYSYGVNSTEKGDLSSESTVSRIRTEHFPLTLESARPSHTSQYLCASSTTWVRDTQYFGPGTRLTVL.

This chain connects TRBV7-6 to TRBJ2-5; TRBD1 matches 8 bases. Germline V CDR1 and CDR2: SGHVS, FNYEAQ. Unmatched junction bases numbered 12, after V lost 4 bases and J lost 5 bases. There are 16 residues in the CDR3. The CDR3 loop reads CASSSTTGGGWETQYF. The CDR3 DNA is TGTGCCAGCAGCTCAACTACAGGGGGAGGATGGGAGACCCAGTACTTC.

This clonotype was counted between two and nine times. Its ends do not fully match the called genes, so a read error is possible. CDR3 loop: CACSLGGEYGYTF. The CDR3 DNA reads TGTGCCTGCAGCCTAGGTGGAGAGTATGGCTACACCTTC. The V call is TRBV9, the J call TRBJ1-2; no clear D. The germline gives CDR1 SGDLS, CDR2 YYNGEE. The CDR3 runs to 13 residues. Complete variable domain (other parts from reference TRBV9 and TRBJ1-2): DSGVTQTPKHLITATGQRVTLRCSPRSGDLSVYWYQQSLDQGLQFLIQYYNGEERAKGNILERFSAQQFPDLHSELNLSSLELGDSALYFCACSLGGEYGYTFGSGTRLTVV.

The chain joins TRBV25-1 to TRBJ2-5; TRBD1 matches 9 bases. The CDR3 contains 13 residues. After removal of 7 bases from V and 5 bases from J, the junction contained 5 bases not matched to a gene. Germline V gene sequence: CDR1 MGHDK, CDR2 SYGVNS. The CDR3 DNA sequence: TGTGCCAGCATAACAGGGGGCGCGGAGACCCAGTACTTC. Protein sequence: CASITGGAETQYF.

This clonotype came up a few times. This chain joins TRBV13 and TRBJ1-1; TRBD1 matches 8 bases. The CDR3 is made up of 16 amino acids. Looked up from germline, CDR1 is PRHDT and CDR2 is FYEKMQ (reference sequence). V was clipped by 1 base and J by 3 bases; unmatched bases: 7. CDR3 bases: TGTGCCAGCAGCTTAGTCCAGGGGGCATCGTACACTGAAGCTTTCTTT. It encodes CASSLVQGASYTEAFF.

The gene calls are TRBV7-6 and TRBJ2-1; TRBD1 agrees at 11 bases. The CDR3 has 16 amino acids. Germline V lookup: CDR1 SGHVS, CDR2 FNYEAQ. V shed 2 bases and J 9 bases; nucleotides not matched to a gene: 9. This CDR3 reads CASSLLVGQGASEQFF. In DNA form, the CDR3 reads TGTGCCAGCAGCTTATTGGTTGGACAGGGGGCGTCTGAGCAGTTCTTC.

This rearrangement joins TRBV20-1 to TRBJ1-2, with D perhaps TRBD1 (5 bases). Between the trimmed V and J ends, which lost 4 bases and 7 bases, there was a span of 16 bases. This CDR3 spans 13 amino acids. Germline V CDR1 and CDR2: DFQATT, SNEGSKA (reference sequence). The chain's CDR3 is CSAKMDYGGGYTF. In DNA, the CDR3 is TGCAGTGCTAAAATGGATTATGGGGGTGGCTACACCTTC.

In this sample, this clonotype turned up a few times. This rearrangement joins TRBV27 to TRBJ2-1; 11 bases match TRBD1. Germline CDR1 and CDR2: MNHEY and SMNVEV (reference sequence). CDR3 length equals 16 residues. V was clipped by 3 bases and J by 7 bases; unmatched bases: 8. CDR3 bases: TGTGCCAGCAGTTTCTTCCCGGACAGGGGGCTGAATGAGCAGTTCTTC. It specifies CASSFFPDRGLNEQFF.

The chain is built from TRBV27 and TRBJ2-6; D could derive from TRBD1 or TRBD2 (5 bases each). The CDR3 sequence is 17 residues long. Trimming removed 7 bases from V and 2 bases from J, with 18 bases in between. Germline CDR1 is MNHEY and CDR2 is SMNVEV (reference sequence). The CDR3 DNA is TGTGCCAGCACCCAAGGGGACGTTTACACTGGGGCCAACGTCCTGACTTTC. Translation gives CASTQGDVYTGANVLTF.

The gene calls are TRBV12-3 or TRBV12-4 and TRBJ1-6; 8 bases line up with TRBD1. This CDR3 is built from 13 residues. The V and J ends lost 5 bases and 14 bases, in that order; junction bases with no gene match: 8. The CDR3 nucleotides are TGTGCCAGCAGTACCAGAGGACAGGGCACCCTCCACTTT. Translated, it gives CASSTRGQGTLHF.

The chain is built from TRBV9 and TRBJ2-5; D uncertain. From germline, CDR1 is SGDLS and CDR2 YYNGEE. Trimming shortened V by 3 bases and J by 4 bases, and 16 bases separated the two germline ends. The CDR3 has 15 residues. CDR3 sequence reads: CASSDGSHIGETQYF. The CDR3 DNA follows: TGTGCCAGCAGCGATGGGTCCCATATCGGAGAGACCCAGTACTTC. Based on the CDR3 plus reference TRBV9 and TRBJ2-5, the full variable domain is DSGVTQTPKHLITATGQRVTLRCSPRSGDLSVYWYQQSLDQGLQFLIQYYNGEERAKGNILERFSAQQFPDLHSELNLSSLELGDSALYFCASSDGSHIGETQYFGPGTRLLVL.

The rearrangement uses TRBV6-5 and TRBJ2-1, with 8 bases aligning to TRBD2. Germline CDR1 reads MNHEY; CDR2 reads SVGAGI. Trimming took 4 bases from V and 6 from J; bases not matched to a gene: 11. The length of the CDR3 is 16 residues. In nucleotides, the CDR3 is TGTGCCAGCAGTTCTGGCCCGGGACTAGGGGGCAATGAGCAGTTCTTC. Translated: CASSSGPGLGGNEQFF.

The chain links TRBV5-6 to TRBJ1-2, with D possibly being TRBD1 (6 bases). Trimming shortened V by 1 base and J by 5 bases, and 12 bases separated the two germline ends. Germline-derived CDR1 and CDR2 are SGHDT and YYEEEE. The CDR3 covers 14 residues. The DNA of the CDR3 is TGTGCCAGCAGCTTGATTACAGGGCCATATGGCTACACCTTC. It yields the protein CASSLITGPYGYTF. Full variable domain (outside the CDR3, taken from reference TRBV5-6 and TRBJ1-2): DAGVTQSPTHLIKTRGQQVTLRCSPKSGHDTVSWYQQALGQGPQFIFQYYEEEERQRGNFPDRFSGHQFPNYSSELNVNALLLGDSALYLCASSLITGPYGYTFGSGTRLTVV.

In its sample, this clonotype was seen a few times. The genes are TRBV5-6 and TRBJ2-5; D is perhaps TRBD1 or TRBD2 (6 bases each). The DNA end lines up better with TRBJ2-7; the J call may be wrong. Per the germline V gene, CDR1 is SGHDT and CDR2 is YYEEEE. The CDR3 has 15 residues. CDR3 DNA: TGTGCCAGCAGCTTGGGAGTCGGGGGCCTCTACGAGCAGTACTTC. Its protein product is CASSLGVGGLYEQYF.

This clonotype was counted only a few times. As DNA, the CDR3 is TGTGCCAGCAGTTTACTTGACTCCCCGAAGGGCTACACCTTC. It specifies CASSLLDSPKGYTF. V and J are TRBV27 and TRBJ1-2; D is unresolved. Germline V gene sequence: CDR1 MNHEY, CDR2 SMNVEV (reference sequence). The V end lost 2 bases, the J end lost 8 bases, and 15 bases lay between the germline ends. CDR3 length equals 14 residues.

The V and J genes are TRBV15 and TRBJ1-2, with TRBD1 matching 9 bases. The junction had 2 bases not matched to a gene; V was cut back by 4 bases and J by 2 bases. From germline, CDR1 is LNHNV and CDR2 YYDKDF (reference sequence). This CDR3 is built from 14 residues. Written as DNA, the CDR3 is TGTGCCACCAGCAACAGGGGGCTAAACTATGGCTACACCTTC. Its protein is CATSNRGLNYGYTF. The full variable domain, in which reference TRBV15 and TRBJ1-2 provide the parts outside the CDR3, is DAMVIQNPRYQVTQFGKPVTLSCSQTLNHNVMYWYQQKSSQAPKLLFHYYDKDFNNEADTPDNFQSRRPNTSFCFLDIRSPGLGDTAMYLCATSNRGLNYGYTFGSGTRLTVV.